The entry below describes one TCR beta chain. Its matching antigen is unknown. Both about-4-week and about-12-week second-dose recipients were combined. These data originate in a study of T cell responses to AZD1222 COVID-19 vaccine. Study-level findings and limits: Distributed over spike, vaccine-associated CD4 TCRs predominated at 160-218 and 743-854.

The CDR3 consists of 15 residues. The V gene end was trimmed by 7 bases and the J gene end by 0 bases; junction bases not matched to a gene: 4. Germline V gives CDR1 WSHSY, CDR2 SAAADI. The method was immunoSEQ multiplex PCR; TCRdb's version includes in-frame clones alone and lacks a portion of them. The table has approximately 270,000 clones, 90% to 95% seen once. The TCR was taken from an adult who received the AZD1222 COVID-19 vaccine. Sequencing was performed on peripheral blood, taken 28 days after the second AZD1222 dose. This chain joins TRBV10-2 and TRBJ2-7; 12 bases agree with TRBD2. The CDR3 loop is CASIGTSGHSYEQYF. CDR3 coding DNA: TGCGCCAGCATTGGGACTAGCGGGCACTCCTACGAGCAGTACTTC.